This section outlines one T cell receptor (beta chain) sequence together with its context. The CDR3 is 12 residues long. Trimming took off 3 bases at V and 2 bases at J, with 7 bases between the two ends. Looked up from germline, CDR1 is GTSNPN and CDR2 is SVGIG (reference sequence). The sample comes from a study of T cell changes during pregnancy in multiple sclerosis. Using immunoSEQ multiplex PCR, the repertoire was profiled, and TCRdb retains in-frame clones only, with some absent. The sample shows about 40,000 clones, roughly 88% of them seen only once. Sequenced here: CD4+ T cells from peripheral blood mononuclear cells, sampled before pregnancy. The sequence derives from a female donor with multiple sclerosis, enrolled in a pregnancy study. This chain links TRBV30 with TRBJ1-2; D unresolved. CDR3 DNA: TGTGCCTGGAGCGAGGAGAACTATGGCTACACCTTC. Translation gives CAWSEENYGYTF.